Listed here are 16 T cell receptor beta chains from one sample, sequenced in a study of Graves' ophthalmopathy and Graves' hyperthyroidism. Amplification of the TCR beta CDR3 regions used RNA transcripts (as template). An opening RT-PCR round employed HTBI primers and preceded a second-round multiplex PCR. A single record per CDR3 protein comes from TCRdb applying MiXCR to the multiplex PCR reads. Of around 1.1 million distinct CDR3 sequences in the sample, about 35% were seen once. Input material: peripheral blood or thyroid tissue (not recorded which). These receptors were obtained from an adult man with Graves' hyperthyroidism.

V usage is TRBV4-3 and J usage is TRBJ1-4; 10 nucleotides line up with TRBD1. The CDR3 runs to 15 residues. Germline V lookup: CDR1 LGHNA, CDR2 YSLEER. Trimming removed 0 bases from V and 6 bases from J; junction bases left unmatched: 1. This chain's CDR3 is CASSQEGTGDEKLFF. Written as DNA, the CDR3 is TGCGCCAGCAGCCAAGAGGGGACAGGGGATGAAAAACTGTTTTTT.

The chain links TRBV6-5 to TRBJ1-2; 9 nucleotides line up with TRBD1. The ends lost 0 bases at V and 8 bases at J; junction bases unmatched: 7. Germline V gene sequence: CDR1 MNHEY, CDR2 SVGAGI. The CDR3 is 15 residues long. CDR3 sequence reads: CASSYSQGAREGYTF. CDR3 sequence (DNA): TGTGCCAGCAGTTACTCACAGGGGGCGAGGGAAGGCTACACCTTC.

The CDR3, as DNA: TGTGCCAGTAGCATGACGGGACAGGGGGCCCACGAGCAGTACTTC. Its translation: CASSMTGQGAHEQYF. The chain is built from TRBV25-1 and TRBJ2-7, with TRBD1 matching 12 bases. From germline, CDR1 is MGHDK and CDR2 SYGVNS. V trimming: 9 bases; J trimming: 5 bases; junction bases outside the gene matches: 11. This CDR3 is 15 amino acids long.

The CDR3 sequence is CASSLGLQGDNQPQHF. Written as DNA, the CDR3 is TGCGCCAGCAGCTTGGGGCTACAGGGGGACAATCAGCCCCAGCATTTT. The chain links TRBV5-1 to TRBJ1-5; 8 positions match TRBD1. V was pared by 0 bases and J by 3 bases, with 5 bases of the junction left unmatched. The CDR3 runs 16 residues. Germline CDR1 and CDR2: SGHRS and YFSETQ.

The rearrangement joins TRBV5-6 to TRBJ2-7; 8 nucleotides line up with TRBD2. V dropped 4 bases and J dropped 4; count of bases not matched to a gene: 13. This CDR3 has 16 amino acids. CDR1 and CDR2 from the germline V gene are SGHDT and YYEEEE. CDR3 coding DNA: TGTGCCAGCAGCATGACTAGCGAGAAGACTCGATACGAGCAGTACTTC. It specifies CASSMTSEKTRYEQYF.

The rearrangement uses TRBV14 and TRBJ2-7, with D perhaps TRBD2 (6 bases). The CDR3 runs 13 residues. CDR1 and CDR2 from the germline V gene are SGHDN and FVKESK. Trimming left V 4 bases short and J 3 bases short, with 10 bases between. The CDR3 nucleotides read TGTGCCAGCAGCCTCCAGACTAGCTACGAGCAGTACTTC. As protein: CASSLQTSYEQYF.

This clonotype came up many times. The rearrangement joins TRBV9 to TRBJ1-6; D not resolved. The CDR3 is made up of 13 amino acids. Germline-derived CDR1 and CDR2 are SGDLS and YYNGEE. Trimming shortened V by 8 bases and J by 5 bases, and 11 bases separated the two germline ends. The CDR3 region has the DNA TGTGCCAGTAGTGTGGATGATAATTCACCCCTCCACTTT. Its translation: CASSVDDNSPLHF. The full variable domain, rest sourced from reference TRBV9 and TRBJ1-6, is DSGVTQTPKHLITATGQRVTLRCSPRSGDLSVYWYQQSLDQGLQFLIQYYNGEERAKGNILERFSAQQFPDLHSELNLSSLELGDSALYFCASSVDDNSPLHFGNGTRLTVT.

The chain combines TRBV7-2 with TRBJ2-7; D might be TRBD1 (5 bases). Trimming removed 6 bases at V and 0 bases at J, with 18 bases between. The CDR3 is 16 residues long. Germline V lookup: CDR1 SGHTA, CDR2 FQGNSA. CDR3 nucleotides: TGTGCCAGCAGTTCAGCAGCGACAGTCAACTCCTACGAGCAGTACTTC. Residues: CASSSAATVNSYEQYF.

This clonotype was seen many times. The chain links TRBV12-3 or TRBV12-4 to TRBJ1-1; 9 bases map to TRBD1. The V and J ends lost 11 bases and 5 bases, in that order; junction bases with no gene match: 9. The CDR3 sequence is 13 residues long. The CDR3 bases are TGTGCCGCGACTACGACAGGGGGGACTGAAGCTTTCTTT. Translation gives CAATTTGGTEAFF.

This clonotype occurred a few times. The V gene is TRBV29-1, the J gene TRBJ1-1; D not resolved. CDR1 SQVTM and CDR2 ANQGSEA come from the germline V gene. V was pared by 7 bases and J by 5 bases, with 11 bases between. The CDR3 has 11 residues. CDR3 amino acids: CSAGRGTEAFF. CDR3 sequence (DNA): TGCAGCGCCGGCCGGGGAACTGAAGCTTTCTTT. The full variable domain, with the rest looked up from reference TRBV29-1 and TRBJ1-1, is SAVISQKPSRDICQRGTSLTIQCQVDSQVTMMFWYRQQPGQSLTLIATANQGSEATYESGFVIDKFPISRPNLTFSTLTVSNMSPEDSSIYLCSAGRGTEAFFGQGTRLTVV.

The V and J genes are TRBV7-2 and TRBJ1-2; tentative D call: TRBD1 (6 bases). V was pared by 6 bases and J by 3 bases, with 8 bases between. From germline, CDR1 is SGHTA and CDR2 FQGNSA. CDR3 length equals 12 residues. The CDR3 loop reads CASRRGHYGYTF. CDR3 DNA sequence: TGTGCCAGCAGACGGGGGCACTATGGCTACACCTTC.

The V call is TRBV15, the J call TRBJ1-1; 7 positions match TRBD1. The V segment lost 0 bases and the J segment 1 base; nucleotides outside the gene matches: 8. CDR3 length: 17 residues. Germline CDR1 LNHNV, CDR2 YYDKDF (reference sequence). The CDR3 sequence: CATSREGGTAPNTEAFF. In nucleotides, the CDR3 is TGTGCCACCAGCAGAGAAGGAGGGACAGCACCGAACACTGAAGCTTTCTTT.

The rearrangement links TRBV20-1 to TRBJ1-4; TRBD1 matches 11 bases. V gave up 5 bases and J gave up 8 bases; unmatched junction bases: 7. The CDR3 is 14 amino acids. Germline CDR1 reads DFQATT; CDR2 reads SNEGSKA (reference sequence). The CDR3 nucleotides read TGCAGTGCTCCTGGGACAGGGGGTTTCGAAAAACTGTTTTTT. Residues: CSAPGTGGFEKLFF.

Worth noting for this clonotype: The junction differs from germline at one of its ends, possibly a read error. CDR3 sequence (DNA): TGTGCCGCCAGCAGCCCGAACCAAGAGACCCAGTACTTC. Translated, it gives CAASSPNQETQYF. The V gene is TRBV15, the J gene TRBJ2-5; D gene uncertain. Germline V gene lookup returns CDR1 LNHNV and CDR2 YYDKDF (reference sequence). The CDR3 totals 13 residues.

The V and J genes are TRBV5-1 and TRBJ2-5, with D perhaps matching TRBD1 or TRBD2 (5 bases each). This CDR3 has 13 amino acids. CDR1 and CDR2 from the germline V gene are SGHRS and YFSETQ. Deletions cut 3 bases from V and 7 bases from J, with 13 bases between. The CDR3 DNA reads as TGCGCCAGCAGCTGGGACGGGAAGAGGACCCAGTACTTC. It specifies CASSWDGKRTQYF.

The chain has TRBV6-5 and TRBJ2-5; perhaps TRBD2 as D (7 bases). V lost 1 base to trimming and J lost 4 bases, with 13 bases between them. CDR3 size: 15 residues. Germline loops: CDR1 MNHEY, CDR2 SVGAGI. The CDR3 region is CASSYLAGAGETQYF. CDR3 nucleotide sequence: TGTGCCAGCAGTTACTTGGCGGGGGCCGGAGAGACCCAGTACTTC.